This TCR beta chain was found in a study of T cell repertoires in cytomegalovirus infection. Background on the study: Public TCR beta signatures provided an indication of both CMV infection and a matching HLA type. Notes on the study in general: HLA-C-restricted CMV-specific TCR beta clonotypes were dominant in the ex vivo response. Carriers of CMV and the relevant HLA type were discriminated by public TCR beta frequency.

Points on this clonotype: The antigen is not known.

One entry per CDR3 protein, called by TCRdb with MiXCR from the reads. The sample yields approximately 500,000 distinct CDR3 sequences, around 10% seen once. The ends were cut back, 5 bases at V and 0 bases at J, with 14 bases in the middle. The CDR3 covers 15 residues. Germline V lookup: CDR1 MDHEN, CDR2 SYDVKM. Sequenced material: PBMCs. The chain carries TRBV28 and TRBJ2-7; D is undetermined. The sequence was obtained from a human donor in good health (CMV status not recorded). Some clones in this sample may be carry-over from other donors' samples. The CDR3, as DNA: TGTGCCAGCAGTATGCGTCGGCGGCACTCCTACGAGCAGTACTTC. This encodes CASSMRRRHSYEQYF.